These T cell receptor beta chains were read from a single sample in a study of T cells in Graves' hyperthyroidism and ophthalmopathy. TCRdb called the multiplex PCR reads again in MiXCR, with one record for every CDR3 protein. The sample contains 300,000 to 450,000 distinct CDR3 sequences, approximately 15% of which appear only once. Sequencing was carried out using blood. The receptors shown here come from a young woman with Graves' hyperthyroidism. CDR3s include the opening cysteine and the closing phenylalanine or tryptophan. The D gene is left open where the match is weak. Not all rows give a size; the values are once, few, many and, for expanded clones, a class.

J | size | length | D | V | CDR3 | DNA
TRBJ1-1 | many | 14 | - | TRBV7-2 | CASSLDPQNTEAFF | TGTGCCAGCAGCTTAGATCCGCAGAACACTGAAGCTTTCTTT
TRBJ1-3 | - | 15 | - | TRBV6-2/TRBV6-3 | CASSYTNRAGNTIYF | TGTGCCAGCAGTTACACTAACAGAGCTGGAAACACCATATATTTT
TRBJ1-4 | many | 14 | TRBD1 | TRBV2 | CASGQGAIVWKLFF | TGTGCCAGCGGACAGGGGGCAATTGTATGGAAACTGTTTTTT
TRBJ2-2 | many | 13 | - | TRBV20-1 | CSATGVNTGELFF | TGCAGTGCTACTGGGGTTAACACCGGGGAGCTGTTTTTT
TRBJ2-5 | few | 13 | - | TRBV5-1 | CASSSQQQETQYF | TGCGCCAGCAGCTCCCAACAACAAGAGACCCAGTACTTC
TRBJ1-4 | - | 15 | - | TRBV27 | CASSPEWAPNEKLFF | TGTGCCAGCAGTCCCGAATGGGCTCCTAATGAAAAACTGTTTTTT
TRBJ1-1 | - | 15 | TRBD1 | TRBV6-1 | CASFRGTGWNTEAFF | TGTGCCAGCTTCCGGGGGACAGGGTGGAACACTGAAGCTTTCTTT
TRBJ1-5 | many | 15 | - | TRBV3-1 | CASSQTGIDNQPQHF | TGTGCCAGCAGCCAAACAGGGATCGACAATCAGCCCCAGCATTTT
TRBJ2-1 | many | 15 | TRBD2 | TRBV7-2 | CASSSTSGSVYEQFF | TGTGCCAGCAGCTCTACTAGCGGGAGCGTCTATGAGCAGTTCTTC
TRBJ1-1 | few | 13 | - | TRBV20-1 | CSARHVLNTEAFF | TGCAGTGCTAGACACGTATTGAACACTGAAGCTTTCTTT
TRBJ2-3 | many | 14 | - | TRBV3-1 | CASSPETNTDTQYF | TGTGCCAGCAGCCCTGAGACAAACACAGATACGCAGTATTTT
TRBJ2-7 | - | 13 | - | TRBV10-3 | CAISEISSYEQYF | TGTGCCATCAGTGAAATTAGCTCCTACGAGCAGTACTTC
TRBJ1-1 | many | 13 | - | TRBV9 | CASSVSDNTEAFF | TGTGCCAGCAGCGTTTCAGACAACACTGAAGCTTTCTTT
TRBJ2-1 | - | 15 | TRBD2 | TRBV5-1 | CASSEIAGHNNEQFF | TGCGCCAGCTCTGAGATAGCGGGGCATAACAATGAGCAGTTCTTC
TRBJ2-1 | many | 19 | TRBD1 | TRBV12-5 | CASGTPRLTGTSSYNEQFF | TGTGCTAGTGGTACACCCCGCCTGACAGGGACGAGCTCCTACAATGAGCAGTTCTTC
TRBJ1-6 | few | 14 | - | TRBV7-9 | CASSFGADGSPLHF | TGTGCCAGCAGCTTTGGCGCCGACGGTTCACCCCTCCACTTT
TRBJ2-1 | many | 17 | TRBD2 | TRBV24-1 | CATSDQSTGGRLYEQFF | TGTGCCACCAGTGACCAGTCTACGGGAGGCCGGCTCTATGAGCAGTTCTTC
TRBJ1-3 | - | 11 | - | TRBV28 | CASSSGIAIYF | TGTGCCAGCAGCTCCGGGATCGCGATATATTTT
TRBJ1-5 | few | 15 | - | TRBV12-3/TRBV12-4 | CASSSGVGSNQPQHF | TGTGCCAGCAGCTCCGGGGTGGGGAGCAATCAGCCCCAGCATTTT
TRBJ1-3 | - | 14 | - | TRBV12-3/TRBV12-4 | CASSFAPGGNTIYF | TGTGCCAGCAGTTTCGCCCCGGGGGGAAACACCATATATTTT
TRBJ2-7 | - | 14 | TRBD2 | TRBV10-3 | CAISELAGAYEQYF | TGTGCCATCAGTGAGCTAGCGGGAGCCTACGAGCAGTACTTC
TRBJ2-6 | - | 15 | - | TRBV20-1 | CSARVRASGANVLTF | TGCAGTGCTAGAGTAAGGGCCTCTGGGGCCAACGTCCTGACTTTC
TRBJ2-7 | many | 14 | - | TRBV28 | CASTRGGVAHEQYF | TGTGCCAGCACCCGCGGCGGAGTGGCCCACGAGCAGTACTTC
TRBJ2-1 | - | 17 | TRBD2 | TRBV20-1 | CSARHSTSGRASNEQFF | TGCAGTGCCAGACATTCGACTAGCGGGAGGGCCTCAAATGAGCAGTTCTTC
TRBJ2-3 | few | 15 | - | TRBV5-1 | CASSTASTSTDTQYF | TGCGCCAGCAGTACCGCCAGCACTAGCACAGATACGCAGTATTTT
TRBJ2-7 | many | 14 | - | TRBV2 | CASSELGATYEQYF | TGTGCCAGCAGTGAATTAGGGGCAACCTACGAGCAGTACTTC